One sample yielded the 17 T cell receptor beta chains listed below, sequenced in a study of blood T cell repertoires in COVID-19. Libraries were prepared by immunoSEQ multiplex PCR; TCRdb keeps only in-frame clonotypes and omits some of them. This sample has around 300,000 clones, with 90% found just once. The sample consisted of peripheral blood. These receptors were obtained from a young woman with COVID-19, enrolled during active disease.

This chain connects TRBV18 to TRBJ2-7; 9 bases align to TRBD2. Germline assignment: CDR1 KGHSH and CDR2 LQKENI. V shed 3 bases and J 0 bases; nucleotides not matched to a gene: 6. This CDR3 is built from 16 residues. This chain's CDR3 is CASSPGLAPSSYEQYF. The DNA of the CDR3 is TGTGCCAGCTCACCGGGACTAGCCCCCAGCTCCTACGAGCAGTACTTC.

The chain couples TRBV19 to TRBJ1-5; D perhaps matches TRBD1 (6 bases). Germline CDR1 LNHDA, CDR2 SQIVND (reference sequence). This CDR3 is 15 amino acids long. The V end was cut by 6 bases, the J end by 2 bases, with 14 bases between. The CDR3 region is CASSSTGYGNQPQHF. As DNA, the CDR3 is TGTGCCAGTAGCAGTACAGGGTATGGCAATCAGCCCCAGCATTTT.

This clone was detected once. The genes are TRBV6-1 and TRBJ1-5; no firm D call. The V end was cut by 3 bases, the J end by 6 bases, with 12 bases between. Germline V lookup: CDR1 MNHNS, CDR2 SASEGT. This CDR3 spans 14 amino acids. CDR3 amino acids: CASSEGMSGQPQHF. Here the CDR3 DNA reads TGTGCCAGCAGTGAGGGCATGTCAGGTCAGCCCCAGCATTTT.

The V gene is TRBV29-1, the J gene TRBJ1-2; TRBD1 aligns across 7 bases. This CDR3 contains 13 residues. The trim removed 7 bases at V and 4 bases at J, leaving 9 bases unmatched. Germline CDR1 reads SQVTM; CDR2 reads ANQGSEA. In DNA, the CDR3 is TGCAGCGCCAGACAGGGCTTGAGCTATGGCTACACCTTC. Residues: CSARQGLSYGYTF.

As concerns this clone: The sample has other DNA sequences that encode this CDR3 too. This chain connects TRBV29-1 to TRBJ2-3, with TRBD2 matching over 9 bases. The V and J ends lost 4 bases and 1 base, in that order; junction bases with no gene match: 0. CDR1 and CDR2 (germline): SQVTM, ANQGSEA. There are 13 residues in the CDR3. The CDR3 loop reads CSVGTSGTDTQYF. In nucleotides, the CDR3 is TGCAGCGTTGGGACTAGCGGCACAGATACGCAGTATTTT.

This chain links TRBV18 with TRBJ1-1; 9 bases match TRBD1. CDR3 length equals 16 residues. J was trimmed by 3 bases and V by 3 bases; bases with no gene match: 8. Germline assignment: CDR1 KGHSH and CDR2 LQKENI. Written as DNA, the CDR3 is TGTGCCAGCTCACCTTCCGGGACAGGGTGGGACACTGAAGCTTTCTTT. Protein product: CASSPSGTGWDTEAFF.

This rearrangement joins TRBV11-3 to TRBJ2-7, with D maybe TRBD2 (6 bases). The V gene's germline CDR1 is SGHNT and CDR2 YENEEA. The CDR3 sequence is 14 residues long. V was trimmed by 4 bases and J by 4 bases, leaving 14 bases between them. As DNA, the CDR3 is TGTGCCAGCAGCTCCACCGGGACTCCTTACGAGCAGTACTTC. This codes for CASSSTGTPYEQYF. Looking up the rest from reference TRBV11-3 and TRBJ2-7 gives the full variable domain: EAGVVQSPRYKIIEKKQPVAFWCNPISGHNTLYWYLQNLGQGPELLIRYENEEAVDDSQLPKDRFSAERLKGVDSTLKIQPAELGDSAVYLCASSSTGTPYEQYFGPGTRLTVT.

The chain couples TRBV2 to TRBJ1-6, with 7 bases aligning to TRBD1. From germline, CDR1 is SNHLY and CDR2 FYNNEI. CDR3 length: 13 residues. Trimming took 7 bases from V and 9 from J; bases not matched to a gene: 6. CDR3 in amino acids: CASTRQGGSPLHF. The CDR3 nucleotides read TGTGCCAGCACCCGACAGGGTGGTTCACCCCTCCACTTT.

The V and J genes are TRBV5-4 and TRBJ2-5, with TRBD1 matching 7 bases. With 3 bases clipped from V and 5 bases from J, the junction kept 10 bases outside the gene matches. The CDR3 covers 15 residues. Germline V gives CDR1 SGHNT, CDR2 YYREEE (reference sequence). The CDR3 coding sequence is TGTGCCAGCAGCTCCGCACAGGGGCTCCACGAGACCCAGTACTTC. This encodes CASSSAQGLHETQYF.

V usage is TRBV2 and J usage is TRBJ1-5; no firm D call. This CDR3 is 14 amino acids long. Germline V gives CDR1 SNHLY, CDR2 FYNNEI. V lost 7 bases and J 5 bases, leaving 15 bases between the germline ends. DNA of the CDR3: TGTGCCAGCAACGTCTTGGCGGGTGATCAGCCCCAGCATTTT. Protein product: CASNVLAGDQPQHF. The full variable domain, rest sourced from reference TRBV2 and TRBJ1-5, is EPEVTQTPSHQVTQMGQEVILRCVPISNHLYFYWYRQILGQKVEFLVSFYNNEISEKSEIFDDQFSVERPDGSNFTLKIRSTKLEDSAMYFCASNVLAGDQPQHFGDGTRLSIL.

This sequence joins TRBV3-1 (or the pseudogene TRBV3-2) and TRBJ1-2; D gene unclear. The V gene lost 7 bases and the J gene lost 4 bases, with 16 bases spanning the gap. The CDR3 runs to 14 residues. Per the germline V gene, CDR1 is LGHDT and CDR2 is YNNKEL (reference sequence). Here the CDR3 reads CASTGAGAGYGYTF. The CDR3 DNA sequence: TGTGCCAGCACCGGTGCGGGCGCAGGCTATGGCTACACCTTC.

This chain connects TRBV28 to TRBJ1-1; TRBD1 might be the D (6 bases). Germline-derived CDR1 and CDR2 are MDHEN and SYDVKM. The CDR3 contains 13 residues. Between the trimmed V and J ends, which lost 1 base and 3 bases, there was a span of 6 bases. The CDR3 loop reads CASSLYRDTEAFF. In nucleotides, the CDR3 is TGTGCCAGCAGTTTATACAGGGACACTGAAGCTTTCTTT.

The chain combines TRBV6-1 with TRBJ1-1; tentatively, D is TRBD1 (5 bases). Germline assignment: CDR1 MNHNS and CDR2 SASEGT. The CDR3 spans 16 residues. V gave up 2 bases and J gave up 8 bases, with 21 bases separating them. This CDR3 is CASSEKIDWGAFEAFF. CDR3 in DNA: TGTGCCAGCAGTGAAAAAATCGATTGGGGCGCCTTCGAAGCTTTCTTT.

The chain combines TRBV15 with TRBJ2-5, with 12 positions matching TRBD1. The CDR3 extends over 18 amino acids. Trimming cost V 2 bases and J 6 bases; bases outside gene matches: 13. The germline gives CDR1 LNHNV, CDR2 YYDKDF (reference sequence). The CDR3 DNA reads as TGTGCCACCAGCAGACGAACCCTCGGGACAGGGGGCGTGAAGACCCAGTACTTC. Protein sequence: CATSRRTLGTGGVKTQYF.

CDR3 region: CSVEDRFGVNTEAFF. CDR3 bases: TGCAGCGTTGAAGATCGTTTCGGGGTGAACACTGAAGCTTTCTTT. V is TRBV29-1 and J is TRBJ1-1; no reliable D call. Germline V gives CDR1 SQVTM, CDR2 ANQGSEA. This CDR3 is built from 15 residues. Trimming removed 0 bases from V and 0 bases from J, with 11 bases in between.

J is TRBJ1-1 and V is TRBV5-1, with a tentative D call TRBD1 (6 bases). This CDR3 is 15 amino acids long. The V end was cut by 1 base, the J end by 3 bases, with 13 bases between. CDR1 and CDR2 from the germline V gene are SGHRS and YFSETQ. This chain's CDR3 is CASSLSPGADTEAFF. The CDR3 DNA sequence: TGCGCCAGCAGCTTGAGTCCAGGGGCGGACACTGAAGCTTTCTTT.

This clone occurred a few times. V is TRBV6-5 and J is TRBJ1-6; 9 bases line up with TRBD1. Germline V CDR1 and CDR2: MNHEY, SVGAGI. This CDR3 has 14 residues. The junction had 0 bases not matched to a gene; V was cut back by 2 bases and J by 7 bases. The CDR3 nucleotides are TGTGCCAGCAGTTACGGGACAGGGAATTCACCCCTCCACTTT. As protein: CASSYGTGNSPLHF.